This T cell receptor beta chain was sequenced in a study of Ad26.COV2.S vaccination and SARS-CoV-2 variants. The germline V and J ends were trimmed by 6 bases and 4 bases, with 16 bases remaining between them. Germline V gene lookup returns CDR1 MNHEY and CDR2 SVGEGT. CDR3 size: 15 residues. The data were produced by immunoSEQ multiplex PCR, yet TCRdb's version contains in-frame clones alone and is incomplete. The sample has hundreds of thousands of clones; just over 90% are singletons. Study results and caveats: Considerable breadth of spike-specific CD8+ and CD4+ T cell responses has reportedly been documented following vaccination. It was vaccine recipients, not placebo recipients, who had the higher spike-specific TCR breadth. Breadth and depth estimates from TCRs may understate total T cell responses.

For this clone: Its cognate antigen is unknown.

The starting material was peripheral blood, obtained after recovery from COVID-19. The chain employs TRBV6-2 or TRBV6-3 and TRBJ1-5, with a possible D match to TRBD1 (6 bases). The sequence came from a human donor who had recovered from COVID-19. CDR3 in DNA: TGTGCCAGCAGCTCCCGGACAGTTTCAAATCAGCCCCAGCATTTT. This translates into CASSSRTVSNQPQHF.